This T cell receptor beta chain was documented in a study of blood T cell repertoires in COVID-19 (TCRdb year 2020). Broadly, across the study: Collaborator samples came from the United States, Italy and Spain and covered acute and convalescent phases of COVID-19. The prospective study material was composed of cDNA or gDNA derived from T cells, B-cell-depleted T cells, or PBMCs. Deeply sampled blood TCRbeta repertoires from subjects exposed to, actively infected with, or recovered from COVID-19 were included in the dataset. A freely available public database, intended as a resource for researchers studying the immune response to SARS-CoV-2, is where the repertoires were released. Samples came from the ongoing ImmuneRACE study (first 160 participants) plus 1,254 subjects from 6 global collaborators. A de-identified subject ID, COVID-19 status, age in years and sex were almost always included in the sample metadata. Where available, HLA class I and class II types were obtained from metadata supplied by the sample provider rather than from assay-based typing.

V loses 4 bases, J loses 5 bases, and the germline ends lie 8 bases apart. The germline V gene (reference sequence) yields DFQATT for CDR1 and SNEGSKA for CDR2. The CDR3, from cysteine to phenylalanine, totals 11 residues. The entry retains the CDR3 DNA only, 33 bases that are in frame from base 1. TCRbeta CDR3 regions were amplified from genomic DNA by means of the immunoSEQ Assay, a bias-controlled multiplex PCR. In the original analysis: The number of nucleated cells in each sample was estimated from the amplification of reference gene primers within the assay. Sequence reads were collapsed and filtered to measure the absolute abundance of every unique TCRbeta CDR3 rearrangement. For each sample, productive Simpson clonality was calculated as the square root of Simpson's diversity index over productive rearrangements. Not all clones reach the TCRdb copy of this immuneACCESS table, which keeps in-frame sequences only. Checked studies attribute under half of the gap to unresolved V genes and leave the rest unexplained. For V, J and clone size, that table is used; D and trimming come from the DNA. This sample lists roughly 180,000 clones; more than 75% were detected once. The ten largest clones add up to approximately 9% of the sample.

In the case of this clone: Its antigen is not yet known. Nothing much larger sits one base from this clone, and base qualities are not available.

Each collaborating institution followed its own protocols to collect whole blood in K2EDTA tubes. Collaborator samples were shipped for TCRbeta analysis as frozen whole blood, isolated PBMCs, or DNA extracted from either sample type. General study outcomes and caveats: The amount of clinical and demographic metadata varied by source and participant and was provided uncurated.

The chain links TRBV20-1 with TRBJ1-1, with an unclear D gene assignment. The TCR sequence derives from a woman in her forties or fifties with active or convalescent COVID-19. Sequencing used peripheral blood. The CDR3 amino acid sequence is: CSAILRTEAFF. The nucleotide sequence is TGCAGTGCTATCCTAAGAACTGAAGCTTTCTTT.